One and the same sample provided the 3 T cell receptor beta chains below, sequenced in a study of OX40 agonist ivuxolimab in advanced cancers. Clones were sequenced by immunoSEQ multiplex PCR, and TCRdb holds only the in-frame ones, with some missing. The sample contains roughly 29,000 clones, 75% to 90% of which appear only once. The source material was CD4+ or CD8+ T cells sorted from blood, sampled in a trial of the OX40 agonist ivuxolimab. The receptors originated from an adult with an advanced solid tumor such as melanoma, head and neck, liver or kidney cancer.

As DNA, the CDR3 is TGTGCCAGCATCCCGGACAGGGGCAGACCCAACACCGGGGAGCTGTTTTTT. Its protein is CASIPDRGRPNTGELFF. This rearrangement joins TRBV28 to TRBJ2-2; 9 nucleotides align to TRBD1. Germline V CDR1 and CDR2: MDHEN, SYDVKM. Germline trimming cut 7 bases from V and 2 bases from J; bases unmatched to any gene: 11. The CDR3 contains 17 residues.

The chain has TRBV27 and TRBJ2-3, with a weak D call TRBD2 (5 bases). This CDR3 comprises 14 residues. The V and J ends lost 2 bases and 1 base respectively, with 7 bases between them. Germline CDR1 reads MNHEY; CDR2 reads SMNVEV (reference sequence). The CDR3 bases are TGTGCCAGCAGTTTAGCGGGTGGCACAGATACGCAGTATTTT. Protein product: CASSLAGGTDTQYF.

The V and J genes are TRBV4-1 and TRBJ1-2, with a weak D call TRBD1 (6 bases). This CDR3 comprises 13 residues. Per the germline V gene, CDR1 is MGHRA and CDR2 is YSYEKL. Trimming took off 2 bases at V and 8 bases at J, with 12 bases between the two ends. The CDR3 DNA sequence: TGCGCCAGCAGCCAAATCGGAGGGGGGGGCTACACCTTC. The encoded protein is CASSQIGGGGYTF.